These T cell receptor beta chains were read from a single sample in a study of blood T cell repertoires in COVID-19. Sequencing was performed with immunoSEQ multiplex PCR; in TCRdb, only in-frame clones are kept and a portion is missing. Of a few hundred thousand clones in the sample, approximately 80% are singletons; the top ten hold 9.2%. The sample taken for sequencing was PBMCs or T cells enriched from blood (not recorded which). Receptors were obtained from a man aged 35-49 years who had recovered from COVID-19. CDR3s include the opening cysteine and the closing phenylalanine or tryptophan. D genes are given only for firm matches. The listing skips clone size in some rows; elsewhere it reads once, few, many or a size class.

v_gene	abundance	j_gene	d_gene	CDR3aa	CDR3nt
TRBV9	-	TRBJ2-5	-	CASSVGGQETQYF	TGTGCCAGCAGCGTCGGGGGCCAAGAGACCCAGTACTTC
TRBV5-1	-	TRBJ2-3	TRBD2	CASSPRGTHGTDTQYF	TGCGCCAGCAGCCCGCGGGGGACCCACGGCACAGATACGCAGTATTTT
TRBV12-5	-	TRBJ1-3	-	CASGPTGVKSGNTIYF	TGTGCTAGTGGTCCCACAGGAGTCAAGTCTGGAAACACCATATATTTT
TRBV5-1	-	TRBJ2-7	-	CASRFRTGSYEQYF	TGCGCCAGCAGGTTCCGTACCGGGAGCTACGAGCAGTACTTC
TRBV19	-	TRBJ2-5	-	CASSRGGGGGGETQYF	TGTGCCAGTAGTAGGGGTGGAGGGGGGGGCGGAGAGACCCAGTACTTC
TRBV7-2	-	TRBJ1-1	-	CASSLIPGTRSLMNTEAFF	TGTGCCAGCAGCTTGATCCCCGGGACAAGATCTTTAATGAACACTGAAGCTTTCTTT
TRBV6-2/TRBV6-3	-	TRBJ2-1	-	CASSYVAEQFF	TGTGCCAGCAGTTACGTAGCGGAGCAGTTCTTC
TRBV6-5	-	TRBJ1-5	-	CASRGPGMGGQPQHF	TGTGCCAGCAGGGGCCCAGGGATGGGAGGTCAGCCCCAGCATTTT
TRBV6-1	-	TRBJ2-3	TRBD1	CASSEDRVNSRADTQYF	TGTGCCAGCAGTGAGGACAGGGTCAACAGTCGTGCAGATACGCAGTATTTT
TRBV7-9	-	TRBJ1-1	TRBD1	CASSLAAGGNTEAFF	TGTGCCAGCAGCTTAGCCGCAGGGGGGAACACTGAAGCTTTCTTT
TRBV27	-	TRBJ1-6	-	CASSQATAGSSYNSPLHF	TGTGCCAGCAGCCAAGCCACAGCTGGGAGCTCCTATAATTCACCCCTCCACTTT
TRBV7-3	once	TRBJ2-7	TRBD1	CASSFTGGAGQQYF	TGTGCCAGCAGCTTCACAGGGGGCGCAGGTCAGCAGTACTTC
TRBV12-3/TRBV12-4	-	TRBJ2-1	-	CASSFHRDNEQFF	TGTGCCAGCAGTTTCCACAGGGACAATGAGCAGTTCTTC
TRBV20-1	-	TRBJ1-2	-	CSASLGGSGYGYTF	TGCAGTGCCAGTTTAGGGGGATCTGGCTATGGCTACACCTTC
TRBV5-1	-	TRBJ2-3	-	CATRQDTTDTQYF	TGCGCCACCCGACAGGACACCACAGATACGCAGTATTTT
TRBV11-1	-	TRBJ2-4	-	CASSFRAKNIQYF	TGTGCCAGCAGCTTCCGTGCCAAAAACATTCAGTACTTC
TRBV10-3	-	TRBJ1-4	TRBD1	CAIRTGVNEKLFF	TGTGCCATCAGGACAGGGGTTAATGAAAAACTGTTTTTT
TRBV6-6	-	TRBJ2-7	TRBD1	CASSSSGTAGHEQYF	TGTGCCAGCAGTTCGTCCGGGACAGCTGGCCACGAGCAGTACTTC
TRBV25-1	-	TRBJ1-5	TRBD1	CASSGAGGNFQPQHF	TGTGCCAGCAGTGGGGCAGGGGGTAATTTTCAGCCCCAGCATTTT
TRBV5-8	once	TRBJ2-2	TRBD1	CASRRDRDTGELFF	TGTGCCAGCAGGCGGGACAGGGACACCGGGGAGCTGTTTTTT
TRBV14	-	TRBJ1-6	TRBD1	CASSPLRGTVNSPLHF	TGTGCCAGCAGCCCCTTGAGAGGGACAGTTAATTCACCCCTCCACTTT
TRBV5-1	-	TRBJ1-2	TRBD1	CASSLGAGQGHGYTF	TGCGCCAGCAGCTTGGGAGCGGGACAGGGCCATGGCTACACCTTC
TRBV11-3	-	TRBJ2-2	-	CASSPQNGELFF	TGTGCCAGCAGCCCCCAGAACGGGGAGCTGTTTTTT
TRBV11-1	many	TRBJ2-2	TRBD1	CASSSGQERTGELFF	TGTGCCAGCAGCTCCGGACAGGAGCGCACCGGGGAGCTGTTTTTT
TRBV6-5	-	TRBJ2-7	-	CASSPLGPYEQYF	TGTGCCAGCAGTCCCTTGGGGCCCTACGAGCAGTACTTC
TRBV5-1	-	TRBJ2-3	TRBD2	CASSLVSGGTDTQYF	TGCGCCAGCAGCTTGGTGAGCGGGGGCACAGATACGCAGTATTTT
TRBV29-1	-	TRBJ1-1	-	CSVDIRGPRETEAFF	TGCAGCGTTGATATCAGGGGCCCGAGGGAAACTGAAGCTTTCTTT
TRBV10-1	-	TRBJ1-1	-	CASKQAVGTEAFF	TGCGCCAGCAAACAGGCGGTTGGCACTGAAGCTTTCTTT
TRBV29-1	-	TRBJ1-4	-	CSVGQRNEKLFF	TGCAGCGTCGGACAGAGAAATGAAAAACTGTTTTTT
TRBV9	-	TRBJ2-7	-	CASSKTGLSYEQYF	TGTGCCAGCAGCAAGACAGGCCTCTCCTACGAGCAGTACTTC
TRBV12-3/TRBV12-4	once	TRBJ2-3	-	CASSSAYTDTQYF	TGTGCCAGCAGTAGCGCCTACACAGATACGCAGTATTTT
TRBV6-2/TRBV6-3	-	TRBJ2-2	TRBD1	CASNPTGGSGELFF	TGTGCCAGCAACCCAACAGGGGGCTCCGGGGAGCTGTTTTTT
TRBV5-8	-	TRBJ2-1	-	CASTRGASSYNEQFF	TGTGCCAGCACCCGGGGAGCGAGCTCCTACAATGAGCAGTTCTTC
TRBV2	-	TRBJ2-3	TRBD2	CASDISGTRDTQYF	TGTGCCAGCGATATTTCCGGGACTAGGGATACGCAGTATTTT
TRBV6-5	once	TRBJ1-5	TRBD1	CASSPLGQGNQPQHF	TGTGCCAGCAGCCCCCTCGGACAGGGAAATCAGCCCCAGCATTTT
TRBV6-5	once	TRBJ1-1	-	CASNQGNTEAFF	TGTGCCAGCAATCAGGGGAACACTGAAGCTTTCTTT
TRBV20-1	-	TRBJ2-1	-	CSAYTSGEQFF	TGCAGTGCTTATACATCGGGTGAGCAGTTCTTC
TRBV7-6	few	TRBJ2-2	-	CASSLARIGAVTGELFF	TGTGCCAGCAGCTTAGCCCGAATAGGGGCGGTCACCGGGGAGCTGTTTTTT
TRBV3-1/TRBV3-2	-	TRBJ2-7	TRBD2	CASSQETSGTYEQYF	TGTGCCAGCAGCCAAGAGACTAGCGGAACCTACGAGCAGTACTTC
TRBV18	-	TRBJ1-1	-	CASSPQLTGLHTEAFF	TGTGCCAGCTCACCCCAGCTGACAGGTCTTCACACTGAAGCTTTCTTT
TRBV29-1	-	TRBJ2-5	-	CSVGPRGETQYF	TGCAGCGTTGGGCCCAGGGGAGAGACCCAGTACTTC
TRBV2	few	TRBJ2-3	TRBD2	CASSDPGLAGDADTQYF	TGTGCCAGCAGTGATCCGGGACTAGCGGGAGACGCAGATACGCAGTATTTT
TRBV6-4	many	TRBJ2-2	-	CASRMGTRNTGELFF	TGTGCCAGCAGAATGGGCACCAGGAACACCGGGGAGCTGTTTTTT
TRBV5-1	-	TRBJ1-3	TRBD1	CASSLEGQGVDTIYF	TGCGCCAGCAGCTTGGAGGGACAGGGGGTGGACACCATATATTTT
TRBV27	-	TRBJ1-2	TRBD1	CASSLGTGHYGYTF	TGTGCCAGCAGTTTGGGGACAGGGCACTATGGCTACACCTTC
TRBV11-2	-	TRBJ2-1	-	CASSLDRSNEQFF	TGTGCCAGCAGCTTAGATAGATCCAATGAGCAGTTCTTC
TRBV28	-	TRBJ1-2	-	CASTSNYGYTF	TGTGCCAGCACCTCGAACTATGGCTACACCTTC
TRBV21-1	-	TRBJ1-1	-	CASSTLGQEIGMNTEAFF	TGTGCCAGCAGCACTTTGGGACAGGAGATTGGAATGAACACTGAAGCTTTCTTT
TRBV9	once	TRBJ1-5	-	CASSVGQGVSNQPQHF	TGTGCCAGCAGCGTAGGTCAGGGTGTGAGCAATCAGCCCCAGCATTTT
TRBV30	-	TRBJ2-7	TRBD1	CASTRPTGRNEQYF	TGTGCCTCAACGAGACCGACAGGGCGGAACGAGCAGTACTTC
TRBV7-9	-	TRBJ1-1	-	CASSLEGGLQAFF	TGTGCCAGCAGCTTAGAGGGAGGGCTCCAAGCTTTCTTT
TRBV5-4	-	TRBJ2-2	-	CASSLFRGNTGELFF	TGTGCCAGCAGCTTATTTCGGGGGAACACCGGGGAGCTGTTTTTT
TRBV4-1	-	TRBJ2-1	TRBD2	CASSQVPSGSSYNEQFF	TGCGCCAGCAGCCAAGTCCCGAGCGGGAGCTCCTACAATGAGCAGTTCTTC
TRBV9	-	TRBJ2-3	TRBD1	CASSTRTGGYTDTQYF	TGTGCCAGCAGTACTCGGACAGGGGGCTACACAGATACGCAGTATTTT